This T cell receptor (beta chain) was sequenced during a study of cytomegalovirus exposure and HLA in healthy donors. Study overall: An early data release held some 85 million unique TCRs from HLA-typed donors. Among the approximately 400 donors who were genotyped, 81% fell in the genetic ancestry cluster that is associated with self-reported Caucasian donors. The study, taken as a whole, reports: Investigators reported 150 to 200 TCR beta chains as tied to cytomegalovirus. Association of 15,000 to 20,000 TCR beta sequences with HLA alleles was found at 0.05 false discovery rate in a later analysis.

On this clone itself: Its specificity is unknown.

Germline CDR1 reads SGHNT; CDR2 reads YYREEE (reference sequence). J gave up 4 bases and V 2 bases, and 10 bases lay outside the gene matches. This CDR3 is built from 17 residues. The study ran its PCR with 60 Vbeta and 13 Jbeta primers. Assay used: immunoSEQ multiplex PCR; TCRdb lists only in-frame clones, some missing. The table has about 190,000 clones, about 13% seen once. This sequence originates from a man aged 50 or older in good health and CMV-seropositive. The material sequenced was PBMCs. The chain is built from TRBV5-4 and TRBJ2-1; TRBD2 matches 9 bases. The CDR3 DNA reads TGTGCCAGCAGCTTAATCGCGGCGGGGGGGACTTACAATGAGCAGTTCTTC. Its translation is CASSLIAAGGTYNEQFF.